This T cell receptor (beta chain) was retrieved from a study of CD8+ T cells in alopecia areata. RNA was isolated and reverse transcribed to cDNA, the sequencing template. Sequencing used immunoSEQ multiplex PCR; TCRdb keeps in-frame clones, though not all of them. The table lists approximately 280,000 clones, roughly 64% of them singletons. The CDR3 runs to 13 residues. J was trimmed by 5 bases and V by 6 bases; bases with no gene match: 5. From germline, CDR1 is SNHLY and CDR2 FYNNEI. Noted treatment: oral pan-JAK inhibitor, 5-10 mg twice daily. The clonotype originates from a human donor with alopecia areata. The source was CD4+ T cells sorted from blood, collected at week 24, from a patient treated with tofacitinib. The chain couples TRBV2 to TRBJ2-7, with 9 bases matching TRBD1. CDR3 in amino acids: CASRADRGNEQYF. The CDR3 nucleotides read TGTGCCAGCAGAGCTGACAGGGGGAACGAGCAGTACTTC.